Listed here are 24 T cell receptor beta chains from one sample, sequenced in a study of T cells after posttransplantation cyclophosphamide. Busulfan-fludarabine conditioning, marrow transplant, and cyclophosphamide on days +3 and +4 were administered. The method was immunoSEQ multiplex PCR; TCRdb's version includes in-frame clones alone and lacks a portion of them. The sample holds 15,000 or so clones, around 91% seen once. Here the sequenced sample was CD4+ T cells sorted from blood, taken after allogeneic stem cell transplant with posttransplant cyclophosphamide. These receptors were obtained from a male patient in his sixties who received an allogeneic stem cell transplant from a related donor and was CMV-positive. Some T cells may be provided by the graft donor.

The CDR3 here is CASSRYGVKGGAGTEAFF. The CDR3, as DNA: TGTGCCAGCAGTCGATACGGGGTTAAAGGGGGCGCGGGCACTGAAGCTTTCTTT. The chain employs TRBV11-2 and TRBJ1-1; 7 bases fit TRBD1. CDR1 is SGHAT and CDR2 is FQNNGV in the germline V gene. The CDR3 loop spans 18 amino acids. With 6 bases clipped from V and 4 bases from J, the junction kept 20 bases outside the gene matches.

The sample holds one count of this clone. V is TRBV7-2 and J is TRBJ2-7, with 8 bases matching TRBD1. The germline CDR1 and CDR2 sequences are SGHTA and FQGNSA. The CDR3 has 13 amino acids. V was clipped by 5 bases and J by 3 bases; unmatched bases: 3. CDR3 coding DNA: TGTGCCAGCAGCACCGGGACAGGCTACGAGCAGTACTTC. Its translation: CASSTGTGYEQYF.

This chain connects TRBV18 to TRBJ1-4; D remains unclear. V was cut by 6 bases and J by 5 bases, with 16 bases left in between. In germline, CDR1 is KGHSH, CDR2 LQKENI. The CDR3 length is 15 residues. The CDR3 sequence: CASSPMGEPNEKLFF. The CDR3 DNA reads TGTGCCAGCTCTCCTATGGGAGAACCGAATGAAAAACTGTTTTTT.

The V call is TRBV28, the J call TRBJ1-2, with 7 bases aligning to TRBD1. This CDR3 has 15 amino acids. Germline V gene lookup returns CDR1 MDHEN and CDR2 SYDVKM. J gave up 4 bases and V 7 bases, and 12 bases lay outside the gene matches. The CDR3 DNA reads TGTGCCAGCACTTCCAAACAGGGGCGGGCCTATGGCTACACCTTC. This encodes CASTSKQGRAYGYTF.

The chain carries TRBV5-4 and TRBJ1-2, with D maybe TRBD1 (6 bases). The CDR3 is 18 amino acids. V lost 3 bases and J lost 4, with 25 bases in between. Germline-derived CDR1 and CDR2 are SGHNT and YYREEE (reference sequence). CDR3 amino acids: CASSSASQGTQALYGYTF. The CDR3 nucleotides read TGTGCCAGCAGCTCCGCATCACAGGGCACCCAAGCCCTCTATGGCTACACCTTC.

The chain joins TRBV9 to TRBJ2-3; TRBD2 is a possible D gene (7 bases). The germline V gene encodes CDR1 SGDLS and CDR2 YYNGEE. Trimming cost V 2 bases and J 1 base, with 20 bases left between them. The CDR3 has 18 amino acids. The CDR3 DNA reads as TGTGCCAGCAGCGTGCACCCGGTGGCGGGGGCCGGCACAGATACGCAGTATTTT. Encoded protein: CASSVHPVAGAGTDTQYF.

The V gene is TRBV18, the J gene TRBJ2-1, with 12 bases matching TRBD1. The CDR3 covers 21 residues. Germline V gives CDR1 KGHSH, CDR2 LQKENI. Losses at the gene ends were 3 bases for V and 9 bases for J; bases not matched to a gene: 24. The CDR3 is CASSPYRPGQGADSLVGEQFF. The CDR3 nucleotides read TGTGCCAGCTCACCCTACCGACCGGGACAGGGGGCAGATTCGTTGGTCGGTGAGCAGTTCTTC.

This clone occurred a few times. The CDR3 region is CASSPGTANSGNTIYF. The CDR3 DNA reads TGCGCCAGCAGCCCAGGGACAGCAAACTCTGGAAACACCATATATTTT. The V call is TRBV5-1, the J call TRBJ1-3, with 7 bases aligning to TRBD1. Trimming removed 4 bases from V and 0 bases from J; junction bases left unmatched: 7. CDR1 and CDR2 from the germline V gene are SGHRS and YFSETQ. This CDR3 is 16 amino acids long.

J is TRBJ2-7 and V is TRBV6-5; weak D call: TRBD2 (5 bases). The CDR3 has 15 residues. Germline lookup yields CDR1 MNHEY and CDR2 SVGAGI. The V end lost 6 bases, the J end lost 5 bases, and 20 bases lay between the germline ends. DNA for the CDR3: TGTGCCAGCAGCCCTGGTCGAACTAGTTTCCACGAGCAGTACTTC. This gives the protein CASSPGRTSFHEQYF.

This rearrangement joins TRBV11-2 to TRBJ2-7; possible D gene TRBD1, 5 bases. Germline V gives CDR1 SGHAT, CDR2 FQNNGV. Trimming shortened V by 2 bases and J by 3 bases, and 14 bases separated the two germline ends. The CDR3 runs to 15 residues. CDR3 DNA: TGTGCCAGCAGCTTAACGGACACGGTTGACTACGAGCAGTACTTC. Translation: CASSLTDTVDYEQYF.

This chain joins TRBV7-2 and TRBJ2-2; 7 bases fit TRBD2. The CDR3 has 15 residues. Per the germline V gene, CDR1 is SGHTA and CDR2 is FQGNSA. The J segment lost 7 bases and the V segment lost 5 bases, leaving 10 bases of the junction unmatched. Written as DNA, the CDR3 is TGTGCCAGCAGCCCCGAACTAGCGAGGGACGGGGAGCTGTTTTTT. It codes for CASSPELARDGELFF.

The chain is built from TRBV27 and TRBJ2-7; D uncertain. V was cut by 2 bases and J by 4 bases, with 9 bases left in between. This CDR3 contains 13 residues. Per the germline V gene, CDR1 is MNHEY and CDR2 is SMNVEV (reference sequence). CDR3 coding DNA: TGTGCCAGCAGTTTAAAGCCGAATTACGAGCAGTACTTC. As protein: CASSLKPNYEQYF.

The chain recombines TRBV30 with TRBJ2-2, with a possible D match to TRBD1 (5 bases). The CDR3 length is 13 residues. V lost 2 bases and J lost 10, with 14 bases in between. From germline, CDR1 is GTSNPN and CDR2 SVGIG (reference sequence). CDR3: CAWSWPGQAELFF. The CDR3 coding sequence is TGTGCCTGGAGTTGGCCAGGGCAGGCGGAGCTGTTTTTT.

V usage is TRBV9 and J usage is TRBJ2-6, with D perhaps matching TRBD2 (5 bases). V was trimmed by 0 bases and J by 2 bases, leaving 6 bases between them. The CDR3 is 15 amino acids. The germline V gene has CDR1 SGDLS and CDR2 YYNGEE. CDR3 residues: CASSVAGAGANVLTF. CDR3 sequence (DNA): TGTGCCAGCAGCGTAGCCGGGGCTGGGGCCAACGTCCTGACTTTC.

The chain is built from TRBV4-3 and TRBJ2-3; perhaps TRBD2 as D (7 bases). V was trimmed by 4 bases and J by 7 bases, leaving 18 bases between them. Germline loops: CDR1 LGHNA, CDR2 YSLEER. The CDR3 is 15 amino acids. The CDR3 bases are TGCGCCAGCAGCCGTCGACTGGGGGGGCCGAATACGCAGTATTTT. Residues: CASSRRLGGPNTQYF.

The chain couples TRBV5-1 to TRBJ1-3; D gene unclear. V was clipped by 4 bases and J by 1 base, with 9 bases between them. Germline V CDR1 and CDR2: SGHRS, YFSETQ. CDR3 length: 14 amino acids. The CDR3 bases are TGCGCCAGCAGCCTTGACACTTCTGGAAACACCATATATTTT. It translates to CASSLDTSGNTIYF.

CDR3 residues: CASSARQGATDGYTF. The CDR3 DNA is TGCGCCAGCAGCGCGAGACAGGGGGCGACGGATGGCTACACCTTC. The rearrangement uses TRBV5-1 and TRBJ1-2, with 10 positions matching TRBD1. The junction had 9 bases not matched to a gene; V was cut back by 4 bases and J by 6 bases. The CDR3 contains 15 residues. Per the germline V gene, CDR1 is SGHRS and CDR2 is YFSETQ.

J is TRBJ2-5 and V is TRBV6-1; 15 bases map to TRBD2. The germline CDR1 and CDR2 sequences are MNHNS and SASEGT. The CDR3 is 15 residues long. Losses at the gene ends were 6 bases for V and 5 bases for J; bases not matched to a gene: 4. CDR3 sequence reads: CASRRTSGGGETQYF. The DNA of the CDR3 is TGTGCCAGCAGGCGGACTAGCGGGGGGGGCGAGACCCAGTACTTC.

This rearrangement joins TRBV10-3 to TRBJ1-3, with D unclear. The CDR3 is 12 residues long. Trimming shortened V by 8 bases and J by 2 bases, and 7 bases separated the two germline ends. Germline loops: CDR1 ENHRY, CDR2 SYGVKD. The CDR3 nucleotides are TGTGCCATCCGTGGAGCTGGAAACACCATATATTTT. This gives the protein CAIRGAGNTIYF.

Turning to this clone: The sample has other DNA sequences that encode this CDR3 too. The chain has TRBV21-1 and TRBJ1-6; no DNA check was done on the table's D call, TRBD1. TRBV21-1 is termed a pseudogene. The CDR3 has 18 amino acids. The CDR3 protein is CASSSTDRIPFHNSPLHF. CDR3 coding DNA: TGTGCCAGCAGCAGTACCGACAGGATTCCCTTTCATAATTCCCCCCTCCACTTT.

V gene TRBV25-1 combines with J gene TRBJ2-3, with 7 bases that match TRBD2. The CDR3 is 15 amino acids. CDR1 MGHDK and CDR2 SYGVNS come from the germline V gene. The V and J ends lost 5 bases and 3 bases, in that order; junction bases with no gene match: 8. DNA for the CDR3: TGTGCCAGCAGTCCCCATAGGGGAGGGACAGATACGCAGTATTTT. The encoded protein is CASSPHRGGTDTQYF. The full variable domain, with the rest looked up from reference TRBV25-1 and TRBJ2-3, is EADIYQTPRYLVIGTGKKITLECSQTMGHDKMYWYQQDPGMELHLIHYSYGVNSTEKGDLSSESTVSRIRTEHFPLTLESARPSHTSQYLCASSPHRGGTDTQYFGPGTRLTVL.

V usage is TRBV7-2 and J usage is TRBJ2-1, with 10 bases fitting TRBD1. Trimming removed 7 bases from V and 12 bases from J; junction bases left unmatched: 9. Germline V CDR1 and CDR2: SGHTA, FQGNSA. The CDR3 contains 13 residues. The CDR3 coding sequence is TGTGCCAGCAACCCGACAGGGGGCCCAGGGCAGTTCTTC. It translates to CASNPTGGPGQFF.

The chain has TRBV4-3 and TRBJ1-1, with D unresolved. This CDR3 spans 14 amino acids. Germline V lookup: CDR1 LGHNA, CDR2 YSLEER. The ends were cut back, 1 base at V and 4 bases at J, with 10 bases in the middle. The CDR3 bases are TGCGCCAGCAGCCAAGGGCTACGGAGCACTGAAGCTTTCTTT. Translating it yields CASSQGLRSTEAFF.

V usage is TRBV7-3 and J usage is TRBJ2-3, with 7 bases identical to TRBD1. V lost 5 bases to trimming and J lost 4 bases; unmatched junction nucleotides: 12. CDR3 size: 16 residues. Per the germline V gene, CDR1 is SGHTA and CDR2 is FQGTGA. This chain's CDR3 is CASSPSAGGNPDTQYF. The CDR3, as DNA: TGTGCCAGCAGCCCATCGGCAGGGGGTAACCCAGATACGCAGTATTTT.